The present entry profiles one T cell receptor (beta chain) with its context. The data stem from a study of shared clonotypes between healthy human individuals. Measured with immunoSEQ multiplex PCR; TCRdb has only the in-frame clones, and not every one. The table has about 2 million clones, approximately 94% seen once. Naive-designated CD8 cells lacked CD45RO, were positively enriched for CCR7, and omitted terminally differentiated effector memory CD45RA+ cells. V lost 1 base and J 0 bases, leaving 10 bases between the germline ends. The CDR3 contains 14 residues. The germline gives CDR1 GTSNPN, CDR2 SVGIG (reference sequence).

The clonotype comes from a man aged 18-30 years in good health. Material for sequencing was naive CD8+ T cells sorted from blood. V is TRBV30 and J is TRBJ2-7; tentative D call: TRBD2 (5 bases). The CDR3: CAWSEASSSYEQYF. The CDR3 DNA follows: TGTGCCTGGAGTGAGGCTAGCAGCTCCTACGAGCAGTACTTC.